Below, 3 T cell receptor beta chains from the same sample are listed, as sequenced in a study of T-cell reconstitution after alpha-beta-depleted transplantation in children. This sample's TCRbeta library carried unique molecular identifier barcodes. TCRdb reprocessed the PCR reads via MiXCR and lists one record per CDR3 protein. The sample carries around 450,000 distinct CDR3 sequences, 43% recorded once. The specimen comprised PBMCs, sampled before TCRalphabeta/CD19-depleted stem cell transplant. Source of these receptors: a girl aged 2-15 years with aplastic anemia, due to receive a stem cell transplant.

V is TRBV6-2 or TRBV6-3 and J is TRBJ1-1; D not resolved. From germline, CDR1 is MNHEY and CDR2 SVGEGT. This CDR3 spans 13 amino acids. V was cut by 6 bases and J by 4 bases, with 12 bases left in between. CDR3 residues: CASRRDWSTEAFF. For the CDR3, the DNA is TGTGCCAGCAGAAGAGATTGGAGCACTGAAGCTTTCTTT.

The chain carries TRBV28 and TRBJ1-4; D might be TRBD1 (5 bases). V was cut by 4 bases and J by 8 bases, with 23 bases left in between. The CDR3 runs 17 residues. Germline values: CDR1 MDHEN, CDR2 SYDVKM. The DNA of the CDR3 is TGTGCCAGCAGTTCGGTAGGGGCCGGGACCGATGAAGAAAAACTGTTTTTT. Residues: CASSSVGAGTDEEKLFF.

This clonotype was detected a few times. The gene calls are TRBV12-3 or TRBV12-4 and TRBJ2-2; 12 bases line up with TRBD2. J gave up 0 bases and V 5 bases, and 16 bases lay outside the gene matches. The CDR3 runs to 21 residues. CDR3 region: CASSITRTSGAAPTNTGELFF. CDR3 bases: TGTGCCAGCAGTATAACTAGGACTAGCGGGGCCGCCCCAACGAACACCGGGGAGCTGTTTTTT.